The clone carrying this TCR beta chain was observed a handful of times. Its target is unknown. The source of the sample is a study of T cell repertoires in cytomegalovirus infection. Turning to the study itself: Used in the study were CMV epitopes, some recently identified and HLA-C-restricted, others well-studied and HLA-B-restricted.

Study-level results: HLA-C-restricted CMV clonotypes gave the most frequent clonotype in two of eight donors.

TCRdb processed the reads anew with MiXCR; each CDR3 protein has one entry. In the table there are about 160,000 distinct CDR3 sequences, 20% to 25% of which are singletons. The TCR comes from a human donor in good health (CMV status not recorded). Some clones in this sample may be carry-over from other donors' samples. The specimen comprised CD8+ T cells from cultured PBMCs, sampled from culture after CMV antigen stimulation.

The CDR3 here is CASSAGTVPYEQYF. The CDR3 DNA is TGCGCCAGCAGCGCCGGGACGGTGCCCTACGAGCAGTACTTC. J is TRBJ2-7 and V is TRBV5-1; the D gene could be TRBD1 or TRBD2 (5 bases each). Trimming removed 4 bases from V and 2 bases from J, with 13 bases in between. In germline, CDR1 is SGHRS, CDR2 YFSETQ. This CDR3 is built from 14 residues.